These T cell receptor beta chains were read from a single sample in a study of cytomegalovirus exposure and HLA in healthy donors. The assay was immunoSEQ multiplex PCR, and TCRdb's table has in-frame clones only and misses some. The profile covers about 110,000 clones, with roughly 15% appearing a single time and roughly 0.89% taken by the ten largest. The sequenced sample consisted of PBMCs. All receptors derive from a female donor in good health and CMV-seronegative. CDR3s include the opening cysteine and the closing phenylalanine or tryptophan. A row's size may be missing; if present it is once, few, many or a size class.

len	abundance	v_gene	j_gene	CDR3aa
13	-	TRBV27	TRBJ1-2	CASSFDRGSGYTF
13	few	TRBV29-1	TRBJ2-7	CSVAGDAGLEQYF
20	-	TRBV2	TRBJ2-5	CASSSQTGAIGRGNQETQYF
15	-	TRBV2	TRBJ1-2	CASSEESRGLYGYTF
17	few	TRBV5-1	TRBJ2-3	CASSFNPPGQGKDTQYF
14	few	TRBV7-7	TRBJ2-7	CASSPSGTGGEQYF
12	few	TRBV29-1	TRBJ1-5	CSVEGARQPQHF
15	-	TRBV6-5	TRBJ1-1	CASSYLKGGHTEAFF
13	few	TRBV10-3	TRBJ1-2	CAISEGTDYGYTF
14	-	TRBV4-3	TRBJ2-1	CASRALAGVHEQFF
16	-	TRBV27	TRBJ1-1	CASSPGATGRHTEAFF
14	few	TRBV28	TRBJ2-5	CASRRGGPQETQYF
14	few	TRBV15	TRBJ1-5	CATTETGGIQPQHF
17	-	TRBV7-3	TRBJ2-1	CASSSGLAGESDNEQFF
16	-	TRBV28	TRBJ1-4	CASSRGNIATNEKLFF
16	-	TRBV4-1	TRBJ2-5	CASRPPGGGGLETQYF
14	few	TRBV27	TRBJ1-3	CASSRDRGLNTIYF
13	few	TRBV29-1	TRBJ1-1	CSVKQGANTEAFF
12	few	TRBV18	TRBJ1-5	CASRQSNQPQHF
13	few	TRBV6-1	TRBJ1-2	CASSVQGRDGYTF
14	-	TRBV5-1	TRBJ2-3	CASKKDSSTDTQYF
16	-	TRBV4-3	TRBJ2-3	CASSLEGGVNADTQYF
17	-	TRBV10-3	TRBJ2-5	CAISESTRGSGVETQYF
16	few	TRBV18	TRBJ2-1	CASSTRQGGRDNEQFF
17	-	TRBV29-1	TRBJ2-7	CSVEEASTSGSRYEQYF
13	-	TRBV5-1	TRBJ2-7	CASSLVGGGEQYF
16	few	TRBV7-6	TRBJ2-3	CASSLGTSGRGDTQYF